This T cell receptor beta chain was recorded in a study of OX40 agonist ivuxolimab in advanced cancers. Looking at the study overall: Those treated in dose escalation had hepatocellular carcinoma, melanoma, renal cell cancer or head and neck cancer. Earlier anti-PD-1, anti-PD-L1 or anti-CTLA-4 therapy was permitted; 30% to 45% had received some. Study results and caveats: The authors did not determine the antigen specificity of the expanded peripheral T cells.

TCRdb's table, derived via immunoSEQ multiplex PCR, lists solely in-frame clones and lacks some. The top ten clones hold around 5.9% of a sample with around 97,000 clones, about 86% of them seen once. Trimming shortened V by 1 base and J by 3 bases, and 21 bases separated the two germline ends. Germline values: CDR1 KGHSH, CDR2 LQKENI. The CDR3 has 18 residues. Worth noting for this clone: Its antigen is unidentified.

This sample comprised CD4+ or CD8+ T cells sorted from blood, obtained in a trial of the OX40 agonist ivuxolimab. The chain links TRBV18 to TRBJ2-5; D not resolved. The source is an adult with an advanced solid tumor such as melanoma, head and neck, liver or kidney cancer. As DNA, the CDR3 is TGTGCCAGCTCACCACGCATTTTACGGCTGACCAACGAAGAGACCCAGTACTTC. It encodes CASSPRILRLTNEETQYF.